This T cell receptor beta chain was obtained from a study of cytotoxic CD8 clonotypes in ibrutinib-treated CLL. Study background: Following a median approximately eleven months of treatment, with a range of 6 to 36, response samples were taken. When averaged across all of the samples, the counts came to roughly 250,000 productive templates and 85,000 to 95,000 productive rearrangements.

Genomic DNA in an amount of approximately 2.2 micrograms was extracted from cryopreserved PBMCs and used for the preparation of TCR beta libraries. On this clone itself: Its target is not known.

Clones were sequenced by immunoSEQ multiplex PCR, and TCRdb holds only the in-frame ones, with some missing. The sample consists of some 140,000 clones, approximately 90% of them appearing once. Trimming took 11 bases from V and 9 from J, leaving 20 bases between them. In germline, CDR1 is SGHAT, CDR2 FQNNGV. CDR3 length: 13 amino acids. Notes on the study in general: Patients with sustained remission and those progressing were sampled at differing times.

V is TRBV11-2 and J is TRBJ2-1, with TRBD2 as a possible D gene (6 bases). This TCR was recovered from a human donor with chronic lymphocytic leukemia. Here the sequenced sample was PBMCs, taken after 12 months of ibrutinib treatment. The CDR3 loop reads CAGAGRLEGEQFF. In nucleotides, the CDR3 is TGTGCCGGGGCGGGACGATTGGAGGGTGAGCAGTTCTTC. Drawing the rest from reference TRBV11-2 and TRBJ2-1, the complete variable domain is EAGVAQSPRYKIIEKRQSVAFWCNPISGHATLYWYQQILGQGPKLLIQFQNNGVVDDSQLPKDRFSAERLKGVDSTLKIQPAKLEDSAVYLCAGAGRLEGEQFFGPGTRLTVL.